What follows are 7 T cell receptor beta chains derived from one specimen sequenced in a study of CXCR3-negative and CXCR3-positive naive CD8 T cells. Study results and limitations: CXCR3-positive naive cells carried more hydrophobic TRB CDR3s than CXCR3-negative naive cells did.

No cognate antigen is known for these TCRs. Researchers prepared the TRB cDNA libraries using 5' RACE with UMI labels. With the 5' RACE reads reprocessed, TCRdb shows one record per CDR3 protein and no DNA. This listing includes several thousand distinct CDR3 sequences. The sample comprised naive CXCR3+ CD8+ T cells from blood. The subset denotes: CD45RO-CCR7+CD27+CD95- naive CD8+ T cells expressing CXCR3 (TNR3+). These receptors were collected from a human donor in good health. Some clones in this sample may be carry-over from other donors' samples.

The chain's CDR3 is CASSPDGGPTEAFF. The V call is TRBV4-3, the J call TRBJ1-1; with no DNA, the TCRdb D assignment of TRBD1 cannot be verified. The CDR3 is 14 amino acids. Germline CDR1 and CDR2: LGHNA and YSLEER.

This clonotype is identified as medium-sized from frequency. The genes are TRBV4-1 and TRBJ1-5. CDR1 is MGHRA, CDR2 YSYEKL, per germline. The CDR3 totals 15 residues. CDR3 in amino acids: CASSQEGLRNQPQHF.

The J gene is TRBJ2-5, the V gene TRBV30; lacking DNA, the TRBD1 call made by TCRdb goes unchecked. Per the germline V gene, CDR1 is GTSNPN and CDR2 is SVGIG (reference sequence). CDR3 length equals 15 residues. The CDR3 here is CAWERGTGPQETQYF. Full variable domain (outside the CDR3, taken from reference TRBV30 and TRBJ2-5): SQTIHQWPATLVQPVGSPLSLECTVEGTSNPNLYWYRQAAGRGLQLLFYSVGIGQISSEVPQNLSASRPQDRQFILSSKKLLLSDSGFYLCAWERGTGPQETQYFGPGTRLLVL.

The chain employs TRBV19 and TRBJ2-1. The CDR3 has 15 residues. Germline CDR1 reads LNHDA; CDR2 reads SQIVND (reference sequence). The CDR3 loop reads CASSMALSSYNEQFF.

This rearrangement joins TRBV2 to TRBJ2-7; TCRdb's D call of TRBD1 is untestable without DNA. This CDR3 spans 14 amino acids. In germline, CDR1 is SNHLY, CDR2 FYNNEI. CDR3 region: CASRGTGPPYEQYF.

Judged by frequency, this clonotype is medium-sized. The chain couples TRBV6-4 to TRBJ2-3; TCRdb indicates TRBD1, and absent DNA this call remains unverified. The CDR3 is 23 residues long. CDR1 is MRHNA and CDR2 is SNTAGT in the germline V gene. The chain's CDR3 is CASSDAGTGGESTSGATTDTQYF.

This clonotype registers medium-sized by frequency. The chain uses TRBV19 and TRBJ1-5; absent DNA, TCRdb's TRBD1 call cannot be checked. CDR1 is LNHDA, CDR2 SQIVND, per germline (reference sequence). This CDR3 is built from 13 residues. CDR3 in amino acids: CASTLTVNQPQHF.